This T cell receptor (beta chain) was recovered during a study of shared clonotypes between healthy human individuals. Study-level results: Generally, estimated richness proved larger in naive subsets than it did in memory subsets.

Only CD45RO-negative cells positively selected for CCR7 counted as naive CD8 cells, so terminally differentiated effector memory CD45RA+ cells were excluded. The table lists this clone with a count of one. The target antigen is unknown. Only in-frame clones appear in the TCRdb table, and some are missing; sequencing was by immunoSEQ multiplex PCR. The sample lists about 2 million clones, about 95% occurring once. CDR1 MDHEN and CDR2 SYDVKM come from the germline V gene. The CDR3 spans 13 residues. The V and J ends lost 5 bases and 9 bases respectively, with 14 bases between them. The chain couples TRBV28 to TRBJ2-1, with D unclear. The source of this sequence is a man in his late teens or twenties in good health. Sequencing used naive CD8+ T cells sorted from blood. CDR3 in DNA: TGTGCCAGCAGTCCCATTTCTAGAGTTGAGCAGTTCTTC. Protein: CASSPISRVEQFF.